This is a list of T cell receptor beta chains from one sample in a study of regulatory T cells in long-lasting Graves disease. TCRdb re-called the multiplex PCR reads with MiXCR, one entry per CDR3 protein. The data show fewer than 450,000 distinct CDR3 sequences, with about 25% seen just once and about 27% held by the top ten. Sequences were derived from peripheral blood mononuclear cells (PBMCs), sampled when the disease was refractory, from a patient treated with antithyroid drugs. The receptors originated from a female donor with Graves disease. The CDR3 runs from the conserved cysteine through the conserved F or W. The D gene is left open where the match is weak. Only some rows state a clone size, as once, few, many or a class for expanded clones.

CDR3 protein,CDR3 DNA,V gene,D gene,J gene,CDR3 length,clone size
CASSQGWKTGGLTEAFF,TGTGCCAGCAGCCAAGGATGGAAAACAGGGGGGCTCACTGAAGCTTTCTTT,TRBV3-1,TRBD1,TRBJ1-1,17,.
CASTEGTANSPLHF,TGTGCCAGTACCGAAGGGACGGCAAATTCACCCCTCCACTTT,TRBV19,.,TRBJ1-6,14,few
CASSQGGTRDCFF,TGCGCCAGCAGCCAAGGTGGTACCCGGGACTGTTTCTTT,TRBV4-1,.,TRBJ1-1,13,few
CSARARHPMNYEQYF,TGCAGTGCTAGAGCAAGACACCCTATGAACTACGAGCAGTACTTC,TRBV20-1,.,TRBJ2-7,15,.
CASSQDRFEQYF,TGCGCCAGCAGCCAAGACAGGTTCGAGCAGTACTTC,TRBV5-1,.,TRBJ2-7,12,.
CSARESGRPAEQYF,TGCAGTGCTAGAGAGAGCGGGAGGCCCGCCGAGCAGTACTTC,TRBV20-1,TRBD2,TRBJ2-7,14,.
CASSASSGANVLTF,TGCGCCAGCAGTGCGAGCTCTGGGGCCAACGTCCTGACTTTC,TRBV5-1,.,TRBJ2-6,14,few
CASSQGAGLGNTIYF,TGTGCCAGCAGCCAAGGTGCAGGGTTGGGAAACACCATATATTTT,TRBV3-1,.,TRBJ1-3,15,.
CASSLQIPHLGYGYTF,TGTGCCAGCAGTTTACAGATACCCCATCTGGGCTATGGCTACACCTTC,TRBV28,.,TRBJ1-2,16,many
CASSPQESTGELFF,TGTGCCAGCTCACCGCAGGAAAGCACCGGGGAGCTGTTTTTT,TRBV18,.,TRBJ2-2,14,.
CSASAGAYGYTF,TGCAGTGCTAGTGCCGGCGCCTATGGCTACACCTTC,TRBV20-1,.,TRBJ1-2,12,many
CATGPRRETQYF,TGTGCCACCGGACCGAGAAGAGAGACCCAGTACTTC,TRBV12-3/TRBV12-4,.,TRBJ2-5,12,.
CASSRRQVPSYEQYF,TGTGCCAGCAGTCGCCGACAGGTCCCGTCCTACGAGCAGTACTTC,TRBV6-1,.,TRBJ2-7,15,many
CASSLAPGSGYGYTF,TGTGCCAGCAGCTTAGCCCCAGGGTCTGGCTATGGCTACACCTTC,TRBV7-2,.,TRBJ1-2,15,many
CASSERSNQPQHF,TGTGCCAGCAGTGAAAGGAGCAATCAGCCCCAGCATTTT,TRBV6-1,.,TRBJ1-5,13,.
CASRTDLYTGELFF,TGTGCCAGCAGGACCGACTTATACACCGGGGAGCTGTTTTTT,TRBV6-1,.,TRBJ2-2,14,.
CASSYSPGAGSGWGANVLTF,TGTGCCAGCAGTTACTCCCCGGGGGCAGGCTCCGGGTGGGGGGCCAACGTCCTGACTTTC,TRBV6-5,.,TRBJ2-6,20,.
CASSWTLLGGYTF,TGTGCCAGTAGTTGGACATTACTAGGCGGCTACACCTTC,TRBV19,.,TRBJ1-2,13,few
CASSPPRDYNTEAFF,TGTGCCAGCAGTCCCCCCCGGGACTACAACACTGAAGCTTTCTTT,TRBV28,.,TRBJ1-1,15,many
CASFASNYNEQFF,TGTGCCAGTTTTGCCTCGAACTACAATGAGCAGTTCTTC,TRBV28,.,TRBJ2-1,13,.
CASSIRQGISGANVLTF,TGTGCCAGTAGTATCCGGCAGGGGATCTCTGGGGCCAACGTCCTGACTTTC,TRBV19,.,TRBJ2-6,17,few
CASSFKVFATSGSLETQYF,TGTGCCAGCAGTTTTAAGGTTTTCGCGACTAGCGGGAGTCTGGAGACCCAGTACTTC,TRBV28,TRBD2,TRBJ2-5,19,many
CASSAGTDNTEAFF,TGTGCCAGTAGTGCAGGGACCGACAACACTGAAGCTTTCTTT,TRBV19,.,TRBJ1-1,14,.
CSVTKSGSNQPQHF,TGCAGTGTTACGAAATCAGGGAGCAATCAGCCCCAGCATTTT,TRBV20-1,.,TRBJ1-5,14,.
CASSDQMTQGSRTEAFF,TGTGCCAGCAGTGACCAAATGACACAGGGATCGAGAACTGAAGCTTTCTTT,TRBV6-1,.,TRBJ1-1,17,many
CASSLSPTRQPQHF,TGCGCCAGCAGCTTGTCCCCAACCCGCCAGCCCCAGCATTTT,TRBV5-1,.,TRBJ1-5,14,few
CASSQGLQETQYF,TGTGCCAGCTCACAAGGGTTACAAGAGACCCAGTACTTC,TRBV14,.,TRBJ2-5,13,many
CASSVATLNENIQYF,TGTGCCAGCAGTGTAGCGACCCTGAACGAAAACATTCAGTACTTC,TRBV28,.,TRBJ2-4,15,.
CASSSGQGPNIQYF,TGTGCCAGCAGTTCGGGACAGGGGCCAAACATTCAGTACTTC,TRBV27,TRBD1,TRBJ2-4,14,.
CASSLESRTAPQETQYF,TGTGCCAGCAGCTTAGAATCTAGAACCGCCCCACAAGAGACCCAGTACTTC,TRBV7-9,.,TRBJ2-5,17,.
CASSADYEQYF,TGTGCCAGCAGCGCGGACTACGAGCAGTACTTC,TRBV7-8,.,TRBJ2-7,11,many